These T cell receptor beta chains were read from a single sample in a study of CD8+ T cells in alopecia areata. Generated by immunoSEQ multiplex PCR, the TCRdb table keeps only in-frame clones and is missing some. The table has 150,000 to 200,000 clones, around 49% seen once. Sequences were derived from CD8+ T cells sorted from blood, sampled around week 54, from a patient treated with tofacitinib. All receptors come from a human donor with alopecia areata. CDR3s leave out the opening cysteine and the closing phenylalanine or tryptophan. The order of the fields is clone size, V gene, J gene, CDR3 protein. Size is omitted from some rows. Given values are once, few, many or a class for expanded clones.

.	TRBV7-3	TRBJ2-7	ASSWGQGFSYEQY
.	TRBV7-8	TRBJ2-7	ASSTMVRSTYEQY
.	TRBV2	TRBJ2-3	ASTLGGGSTDTQY
.	TRBV7-6	TRBJ2-7	ASSPRTEAYEQY
.	TRBV30	TRBJ2-3	AWSVDTQY
.	TRBV13	TRBJ1-5	ASSFGAGQPQH
.	TRBV4-2	TRBJ1-6	ASSQEPLENSPLH
.	TRBV5-6	TRBJ2-1	ASSLDLSSSYNEQF
.	TRBV11-2	TRBJ2-3	ASSLTPGGGDTQY
.	TRBV15	TRBJ1-5	ATSRGPRGGNQPQH
.	TRBV5-1	TRBJ2-3	ASSSTAVDTQY
.	TRBV30	TRBJ1-2	AWSVLGAGAGYGYT
.	TRBV11-2	TRBJ2-7	ASSYDRARSYEQY
.	TRBV13	TRBJ1-1	ASSTLAYPEAF
few	TRBV30	TRBJ1-2	AWSARGYDGGYT
few	TRBV5-1	TRBJ1-1	ASSLGTGSMNTEAF
.	TRBV27	TRBJ1-2	ASSLSRTGQGRDGYT
few	TRBV10-3	TRBJ1-3	AINSGNTIY
.	TRBV7-2	TRBJ2-3	ASSYLRGSNTDTQY
few	TRBV7-8	TRBJ2-1	ASSLGSSEQF
.	TRBV6-5	TRBJ2-1	ASSYSSGEFWSEQF
.	TRBV7-6	TRBJ2-2	ASSLLASGEPNTGELF
.	TRBV29-1	TRBJ2-6	SVAPLMGGANVLT
few	TRBV7-9	TRBJ1-4	ASSLALGNEKLF
.	TRBV19	TRBJ2-1	ASSINYNEQF
once	TRBV2	TRBJ2-1	ATFGVRGNEQF
.	TRBV29-1	TRBJ2-7	SVRDGAGDEQY
.	TRBV4-1	TRBJ2-2	ASSLRDTYTGELF
.	TRBV7-9	TRBJ2-7	ASSWTTSYEQY
.	TRBV29-1	TRBJ1-1	SVEDPGQGKTEVF
.	TRBV29-1	TRBJ2-1	SVDRWTSGDDNEQF
.	TRBV7-9	TRBJ2-1	ASSLATGTGGNEQF
.	TRBV11-1	TRBJ2-3	ASSFLTGQDTDTQY
.	TRBV29-1	TRBJ2-1	SVYGSYNEQF
.	TRBV27	TRBJ1-5	ASSPGRVNQPQH
.	TRBV6-5	TRBJ2-7	ASSSDSYEQY
few	TRBV7-2	TRBJ2-4	ASSLALAGDKNIQY
few	TRBV29-1	TRBJ1-4	SVRQRSNEKLF
.	TRBV2	TRBJ1-4	ASSGVGGFEKLF
few	TRBV6-1	TRBJ2-7	ASSALVGTEPSYEQY
few	TRBV30	TRBJ1-5	AWGLADNQPQH
few	TRBV18	TRBJ1-1	ASSAPDRRVLGNTEAF
.	TRBV29-1	.	SVTDSYEQY
few	TRBV7-8	TRBJ2-3	ASSPNPVGTDTQY
.	TRBV7-2	TRBJ2-7	ASSPRLVSEQY
.	TRBV5-1	TRBJ2-7	ASSPWRPRLDSHYEQY
few	TRBV9	TRBJ2-1	ASSTRDSFNAEQF
.	TRBV30	TRBJ2-5	AWSPLDPGSQY
.	TRBV5-5	TRBJ2-7	ASSSGDRVAYEQY
once	TRBV19	TRBJ2-7	ASSLDRGRGEQY
.	TRBV13	TRBJ2-7	ASSPDRANEQY
.	TRBV5-6	TRBJ1-2	ASSSAGYGYT
.	TRBV5-1	TRBJ1-2	ASSLDRGPSYT
few	TRBV30	TRBJ2-7	AWSVPSGYGEQY
.	TRBV7-2	TRBJ2-3	ASSLDMDGRGTDTQY